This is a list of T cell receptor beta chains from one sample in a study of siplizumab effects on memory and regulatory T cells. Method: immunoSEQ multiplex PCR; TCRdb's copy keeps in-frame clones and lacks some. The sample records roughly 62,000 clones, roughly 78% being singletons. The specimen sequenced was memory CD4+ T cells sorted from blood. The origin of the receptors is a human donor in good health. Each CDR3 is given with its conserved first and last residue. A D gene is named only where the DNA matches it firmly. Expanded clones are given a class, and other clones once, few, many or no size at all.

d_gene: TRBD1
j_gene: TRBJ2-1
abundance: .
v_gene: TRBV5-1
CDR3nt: TGCGCCAGCGGTGGGGACAGCTCCTACAATGAGCAGTTCTTC
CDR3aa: CASGGDSSYNEQFF

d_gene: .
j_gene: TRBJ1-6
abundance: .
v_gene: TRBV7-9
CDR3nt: TGTGCCAGCAACCAATTACAACCGAATAATTCACCCCTCCACTTT
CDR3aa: CASNQLQPNNSPLHF

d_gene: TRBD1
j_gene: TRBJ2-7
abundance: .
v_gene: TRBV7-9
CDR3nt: TGTGCCAGCAGCTTAGTGGGCAGGGGGAGCTCCTACGAGCAGTACTTC
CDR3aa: CASSLVGRGSSYEQYF

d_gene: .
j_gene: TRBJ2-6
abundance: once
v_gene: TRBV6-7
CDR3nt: TGTGCCAGCAGTTACCGGGGGCCTGGGGCCAACGTCCTGACTTTC
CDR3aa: CASSYRGPGANVLTF

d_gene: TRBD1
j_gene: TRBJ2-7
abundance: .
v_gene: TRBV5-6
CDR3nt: TGTGCCAGCAGCTTGGCCGGGACAGGGGTCTCCTACGAGCAGTACTTC
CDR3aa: CASSLAGTGVSYEQYF

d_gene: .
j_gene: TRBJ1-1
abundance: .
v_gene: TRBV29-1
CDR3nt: TGCAGCGTTGAAGTGTCAAAGGTGGCTTTCTTT
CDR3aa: CSVEVSKVAFF

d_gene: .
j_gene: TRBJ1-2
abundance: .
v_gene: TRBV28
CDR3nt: TGTGCCATCGGCGGGTCACATCTCGGCTACACCTTC
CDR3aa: CAIGGSHLGYTF

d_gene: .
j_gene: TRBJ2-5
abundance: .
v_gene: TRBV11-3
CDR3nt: TGTGCCAGCAGCTTGGGCGTACAAGAGACCCAGTACTTC
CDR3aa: CASSLGVQETQYF

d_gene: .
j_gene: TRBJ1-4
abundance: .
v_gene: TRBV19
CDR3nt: TGTGCCAGTAGTCCCGGACGGAGAACAACTAATGAAAAACTGTTTTTT
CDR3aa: CASSPGRRTTNEKLFF

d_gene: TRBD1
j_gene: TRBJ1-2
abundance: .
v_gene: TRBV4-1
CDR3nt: TGCGCCAGCAGCCAAGATCACGGACAGGGCTACTATGGCTACACCTTC
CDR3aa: CASSQDHGQGYYGYTF

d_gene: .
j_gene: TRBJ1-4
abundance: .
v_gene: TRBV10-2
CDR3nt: TGCGCCAGCAGTGAGGCTTTGGCCCTCAGGGAAAAACTGTTTTTT
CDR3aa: CASSEALALREKLFF

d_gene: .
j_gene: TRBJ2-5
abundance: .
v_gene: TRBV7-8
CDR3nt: TGTGCCAGCAGCGAACAGGGCCCAGGGACCCAGTACTTC
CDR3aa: CASSEQGPGTQYF

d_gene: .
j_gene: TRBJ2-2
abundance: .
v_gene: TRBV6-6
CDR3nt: TGTGCCACCTCAGAGAACACCGGGGAGCTGTTTTTT
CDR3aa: CATSENTGELFF

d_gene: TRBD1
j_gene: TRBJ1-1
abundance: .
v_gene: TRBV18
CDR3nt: TGTGCCAGCTCACCCGGACAGGGACCGGGCACTGAAGCTTTCTTT
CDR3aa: CASSPGQGPGTEAFF